The clone carrying this T cell receptor beta chain was picked up one time. Its antigen is not identified. This entry is derived from a study of follicular helper T cells after annual influenza vaccination. Points from the study as a whole: Day 7 ICOS+CD38+ clones were most often found later in ICOS-CD38- cTfh cells. Productive TCRB sequences came from only roughly 8.5-23% of cells.

Germline V gene data show CDR1 as SGHRS and CDR2 as YFSETQ. The CDR3 is 13 amino acids. The germline V and J ends were trimmed by 0 bases and 5 bases, with 7 bases remaining between them. The time point: 2015-2016 season, pre-vaccination. Community-dwelling subjects without influenza vaccination in the prior 6 months were enrolled. Cells are cTfh (non-naive CD4+CXCR5+PD-1+), split by ICOS and CD38 into double-positive or double-negative. Produced via immunoSEQ multiplex PCR; TCRdb's table is partial and in-frame only. The sample records fewer than 7,500 clones, over 75% being singletons. The TCR sequence derives from an adult who received the influenza vaccine. The V call is TRBV5-1, the J call TRBJ2-3; D is uncertain. This sample comprised CXCR5+ CD38- circulating T follicular helper cells from blood, obtained on the day of influenza vaccination. Subset described: circulating Tfh, non-naive CD4+CXCR5+PD-1+ (ICOS+CD38+ or ICOS-CD38-). The CDR3 nucleotides read TGCGCCAGCAGCTTGGGTCTTCGAGATACGCAGTATTTT. Residues: CASSLGLRDTQYF. Filled out from reference TRBV5-1 and TRBJ2-3, the complete variable domain reads KAGVTQTPRYLIKTRGQQVTLSCSPISGHRSVSWYQQTPGQGLQFLFEYFSETQRNKGNFPGRFSGRQFSNSRSEMNVSTLELGDSALYLCASSLGLRDTQYFGPGTRLTVL.